A selection of T cell receptor beta chains follows, all from one sample in a study of cytomegalovirus exposure and HLA in healthy donors. Assay used: immunoSEQ multiplex PCR; TCRdb lists only in-frame clones, some missing. The table has just over 150,000 clones, approximately 70% seen once. Sequencing was carried out using PBMCs. These receptors came from a man aged 35-49 years in good health and CMV-seropositive. Each CDR3 is given with its conserved first and last residue. A D gene is named only where the DNA matches it firmly. Clone sizes are given selectively: once, few, many, or a class where the clone is expanded.

TRBJ2-3 | TRBD2 | TRBV4-3 | - | TGCGCCAGCAGCTCCCAACTAGCGGGGGGGTCAGATACGCAGTATTTT | CASSSQLAGGSDTQYF
TRBJ2-1 | - | TRBV6-5 | - | TGTGCCAGCAAGGAGTCCCCCCCCTACAATGAGCAGTTCTTC | CASKESPPYNEQFF
TRBJ1-1 | TRBD1 | TRBV15 | few | TGTGCCACCAGCGCGGACAGGGCAGGGGAAGCTTTCTTT | CATSADRAGEAFF
TRBJ1-1 | - | TRBV7-2 | - | TGTGCCAGCAGCTTAGGACAGAACACTGAAGCTTTCTTT | CASSLGQNTEAFF
TRBJ2-7 | - | TRBV9 | - | TGTGCCAGCAGCCCCTCGGGGTCCTACGAGCAGTGCTTC | CASSPSGSYEQCF
TRBJ2-7 | - | TRBV6-6 | - | TGTGCCAGCAGTTACTTAGGCGGAACCTACGAGCAGTACTTC | CASSYLGGTYEQYF
TRBJ2-1 | TRBD2 | TRBV7-6 | few | TGTGCCAGCAGTTTCAGCGGGGAGATGTACAATGAGCAGTTCTTC | CASSFSGEMYNEQFF
TRBJ1-1 | TRBD1 | TRBV9 | - | TGTGCCAGCAGCCCTTGGGACAGGAACACTGAAGCTTTCTTT | CASSPWDRNTEAFF
TRBJ1-2 | - | TRBV13 | - | TGTGCCAGCAGCTCACAGGGAATTCAGTATGGCTACACCTTC | CASSSQGIQYGYTF
TRBJ2-2 | - | TRBV29-1 | - | TGCAGCGCCGCGACTAGGTTCACCGGGGAGCTGTTTTTT | CSAATRFTGELFF
TRBJ1-2 | - | TRBV7-9 | - | TGTGCCAGCAGCTTAGTCACATACTATGGCTACACCTTC | CASSLVTYYGYTF
TRBJ2-2 | TRBD1 | TRBV7-9 | - | TGTTCCAGCAGCTTAGACAGGGGAAACACCGGGGAGCTGTTTTTT | CSSSLDRGNTGELFF
TRBJ1-6 | - | TRBV18 | - | TGTGCCAGCTCACCTAGACTGAGCTCCTATAATTCACCCCTCCACTTT | CASSPRLSSYNSPLHF
TRBJ2-1 | - | TRBV2 | - | TGTGCCAGCACCGGAGGACAGTACAATGAGCAGTTCTTC | CASTGGQYNEQFF
TRBJ1-3 | - | TRBV7-9 | - | TGTGCCAGCAGCTCCATGGTGACAACCTCTGGAAACACCATATATTTT | CASSSMVTTSGNTIYF
TRBJ2-1 | TRBD1 | TRBV7-8 | - | TGTGCCAGCAGCTACCGGGACAGGGGGGACAATGAGCAGTTCTTC | CASSYRDRGDNEQFF
TRBJ2-1 | TRBD2 | TRBV9 | - | TGTGCCAGCAGCGTAGAGCGGGGGCACCAAAATGAGCAGTTCTTC | CASSVERGHQNEQFF
TRBJ1-1 | - | TRBV6-6 | few | TGTGCCAGCAGCCGTGGGGGGGCGCGAACTGAAGCTTTCTTT | CASSRGGARTEAFF
TRBJ2-5 | - | TRBV5-1 | - | TGCGCCAGCAGCTTGTACAGGGCCGAGACCCAGTACTTC | CASSLYRAETQYF
TRBJ2-7 | - | TRBV21-1 | once | TGTGCCACACCCCCCAGAAAGTGCTACGAGCAGTACTTC | CATPPRKCYEQYF
TRBJ1-2 | TRBD1 | TRBV19 | few | TGTGCCAGTAGTTTGGGGACAGGGAACTATGGCTACACCTTC | CASSLGTGNYGYTF
TRBJ2-5 | TRBD2 | TRBV7-9 | - | TGTGCCAGCAGCGTCAGCCTCGGGGGGTTCCCCCAAGAGACCCAGTACTTC | CASSVSLGGFPQETQYF
TRBJ1-5 | - | TRBV4-2 | - | TGTGCCAGCAGCCTCCAAGCGTCAGGGGATAGCAATCAGCCCCAGCATTTT | CASSLQASGDSNQPQHF
TRBJ2-7 | TRBD1 | TRBV5-1 | once | TGCGCCAGCAGCTTGGTAGCCGGGACAGGGATCTACGAGCAGTACTTC | CASSLVAGTGIYEQYF
TRBJ1-2 | - | TRBV19 | - | TGTGCCAGTAGCCGGGCGGGGGACTATGGCTACACCTTC | CASSRAGDYGYTF
TRBJ1-4 | - | TRBV29-1 | - | TGCAGCGTCCCCGGTTCGGGGGGAGGGGAAAAACTGTTTTTT | CSVPGSGGGEKLFF
TRBJ2-7 | - | TRBV5-6 | - | TGTGCCAGCAGCTGGAGGGGCGGCTCCTACGAGCAGTACTTC | CASSWRGGSYEQYF
TRBJ2-3 | TRBD1 | TRBV5-5 | - | TGTGCCAGCAGCGCCGACAGGGTACAAACAGATACGCAGTATTTT | CASSADRVQTDTQYF
TRBJ2-6 | - | TRBV6-1 | - | TGTGCCAGCAACCAGGGTTATGGGGCCAACGTCCTGACTTTC | CASNQGYGANVLTF
TRBJ1-3 | - | TRBV10-2 | few | TGCGCCAGCAGCCTCACAGGGATCGGAAACACCATATATTTT | CASSLTGIGNTIYF
TRBJ1-2 | TRBD1 | TRBV29-1 | - | TGCAGCGTCCCGGGGGCGGGGACAGGGGGCAACTATGGCTACACCTTC | CSVPGAGTGGNYGYTF
TRBJ1-1 | - | TRBV30 | - | TGTGCCGGTTGGGACTCCCACACTGAAGCTTTCTTT | CAGWDSHTEAFF
TRBJ1-2 | - | TRBV28 | few | TGTGCCAGCAGTTCAGGACTGATTCTTAACTATGGCTACACCTTC | CASSSGLILNYGYTF
TRBJ1-1 | TRBD1 | TRBV27 | - | TGTGCCAGCAGTTCAGAGCCGGGACAGAGGAACACTGAAGCTTTCTTT | CASSSEPGQRNTEAFF
TRBJ1-4 | TRBD1 | TRBV6-5 | - | TGTGCCAGCAGTCGAGTAGGACAGGGCAATGGAAAACTGTTTTTT | CASSRVGQGNGKLFF
TRBJ1-5 | - | TRBV7-3 | - | TGTGCCAGCAGCTTAGGGGCTGGGCAGCCCCAGCATTTT | CASSLGAGQPQHF
TRBJ1-1 | - | TRBV5-6 | - | TGTGCCAGCAGGCCCCCGGGGAGCAACACTGAAGCTTTCTTT | CASRPPGSNTEAFF
TRBJ2-1 | - | TRBV4-1 | - | TGCGCCAGCAGCCAAGTGGGGACGCGGGGGCCCCAGCGGCAGTTCTTC | CASSQVGTRGPQRQFF
TRBJ2-4 | - | TRBV6-5 | - | TGTGCCAGCAGTGCGGCAACCAAAAACATTCAGTACTTC | CASSAATKNIQYF
TRBJ1-1 | - | TRBV6-1 | few | TGTGCCAGCAGTGATGGGGGCAGGGTTACTGAAGCTTTCTTT | CASSDGGRVTEAFF
TRBJ2-1 | - | TRBV5-1 | few | TGCGCCAGCAGCTTAGACGGGGGGCAAAACAATGAGCAGTTCTTC | CASSLDGGQNNEQFF
TRBJ2-7 | - | TRBV7-2 | - | TGTGCCAGCAGCCCCGGTGGGGCGTTCAGCTCCTACGAGCAGTACTTC | CASSPGGAFSSYEQYF
TRBJ2-2 | - | TRBV19 | - | TGTGTCAGTAGTATAGGTTGGCAGGGGAACACCGGGGAGCTGTTTTTT | CVSSIGWQGNTGELFF
TRBJ2-5 | - | TRBV5-8 | - | TGTGCCAGCAGCCCAGACGTTGTGACAGAACAAGAGACCCAGTACTTC | CASSPDVVTEQETQYF
TRBJ2-7 | - | TRBV5-4 | - | TGTGCCAGCAGCTTGAAGGCAGGGGTGCATGAGCAGTACTTC | CASSLKAGVHEQYF
TRBJ2-1 | - | TRBV7-9 | - | TGTGCCAGCAGCCCCAGGGTTCGGGAGCAGTTCTTC | CASSPRVREQFF
TRBJ1-6 | TRBD1 | TRBV7-9 | - | TGTGCCAGCAGCCCTACCGACAGGGGCTCACCCCTCCACTTT | CASSPTDRGSPLHF
TRBJ2-2 | TRBD2 | TRBV7-3 | - | TGTGCCAGCAGCTCGGGCGGGGGGGCCGTAACCGGGGAGCTGTTTTTT | CASSSGGGAVTGELFF
TRBJ1-4 | TRBD1 | TRBV15 | - | TGTGCCACCAGCAAGGGACAGATTAATGAAAAACTGTTTTTT | CATSKGQINEKLFF
TRBJ1-5 | - | TRBV19 | - | TGTGCCAGTAGCCCGGGGGGGTTTAGCAATCAGCCCCAGCATTTT | CASSPGGFSNQPQHF
TRBJ2-3 | - | TRBV27 | - | TGTGCCAGCAGCATGGCCCGAAGCACAGATACGCAGTATTTT | CASSMARSTDTQYF
TRBJ1-2 | - | TRBV6-6 | - | TGTGCCAGCACTTTGGACAGTAACTATGGCTACACCTTC | CASTLDSNYGYTF
TRBJ2-7 | TRBD1 | TRBV7-9 | once | TGTTCCAGCAGCCCTAGGGACAGACCTTACGAGCAGTACTTC | CSSSPRDRPYEQYF
TRBJ1-5 | TRBD1 | TRBV27 | - | TGTGCCTCCAAGGCGCCAGGGGGCGGCAATCAGCCCCAGCATTTT | CASKAPGGGNQPQHF